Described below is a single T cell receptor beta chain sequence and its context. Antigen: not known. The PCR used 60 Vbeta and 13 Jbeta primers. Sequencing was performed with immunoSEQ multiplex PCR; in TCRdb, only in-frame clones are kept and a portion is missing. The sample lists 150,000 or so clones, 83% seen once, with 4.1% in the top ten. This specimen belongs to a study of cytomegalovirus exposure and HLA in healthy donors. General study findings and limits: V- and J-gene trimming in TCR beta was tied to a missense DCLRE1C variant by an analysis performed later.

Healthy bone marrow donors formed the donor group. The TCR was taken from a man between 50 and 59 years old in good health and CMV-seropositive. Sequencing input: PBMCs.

The CDR3 DNA reads as TGTGCCAGCAGTTACGCGGAAACCTACGAGCAGTACTTC. As protein: CASSYAETYEQYF. The chain links TRBV6-5 to TRBJ2-7; no clear D gene. Germline V CDR1 and CDR2: MNHEY, SVGAGI. Trimming took 2 bases from V and 2 from J, leaving 7 bases between them. The CDR3 has 13 residues.